This record looks at one T cell receptor beta chain sequence and its context. Its antigen is unidentified. The sample originates from a study of radiotherapy plus CTLA-4 blockade in lung cancer. Study in general: Objective response rate was over 15%; disease control rate, 31%.

V shed 9 bases, J shed 1 base, and the junction held 7 bases outside the gene matches. The CDR3 runs to 16 residues. Germline V lookup: CDR1 SNHLY, CDR2 FYNNEI. Study conclusions and caveats: Early shifts in blood T cell clones, with interferon-beta, reportedly predicted response best.

Assay: immunoSEQ multiplex PCR; the TCRdb copy retains only in-frame clones and omits some. Of some 66,000 clones in the sample, about 83% are singletons; the top ten hold approximately 4.1%. Participants had chemo-refractory metastatic non-small-cell lung cancer and were treated with focal radiation plus ipilimumab CTLA-4 blockade. The chain employs TRBV2 and TRBJ2-4; 12 nucleotides agree with TRBD2. Material: peripheral blood, obtained from a patient treated with radiotherapy plus ipilimumab. This TCR was sampled from a human donor with non-small cell lung cancer who had a partial response to radiotherapy plus ipilimumab. The CDR3 spells CASATSGSWAKNIQYF. The CDR3 coding sequence is TGTGCCAGTGCGACTAGCGGGAGTTGGGCCAAAAACATTCAGTACTTC.